This TCR beta chain was sequenced during a study of spatial heterogeneity in lung cancer. Using its own MiXCR run on the 5' RACE reads, TCRdb lists one record per CDR3 protein. The sample lists about 44,000 distinct CDR3 sequences, about 13% seen once, with 50% to 65% in the top ten. From germline, CDR1 is MGHRA and CDR2 YSYEKL. The CDR3 totals 13 residues. V gave up 4 bases and J gave up 3 bases, with 9 bases separating them. Sample time point: sample taken at primary tumor resection. Whole RNA, isolated from tumor, nontumor lung or frozen PBMC, was sequenced without prior sorting. The chain joins TRBV4-1 to TRBJ1-1; D ambiguous. The TCR comes from a male donor with early-stage non-small cell lung cancer. Sequenced here: PBMCs, sampled at surgery. The CDR3 is CASSPSHDTEAFF. DNA for the CDR3: TGCGCCAGCAGCCCATCCCACGACACTGAAGCTTTCTTT.